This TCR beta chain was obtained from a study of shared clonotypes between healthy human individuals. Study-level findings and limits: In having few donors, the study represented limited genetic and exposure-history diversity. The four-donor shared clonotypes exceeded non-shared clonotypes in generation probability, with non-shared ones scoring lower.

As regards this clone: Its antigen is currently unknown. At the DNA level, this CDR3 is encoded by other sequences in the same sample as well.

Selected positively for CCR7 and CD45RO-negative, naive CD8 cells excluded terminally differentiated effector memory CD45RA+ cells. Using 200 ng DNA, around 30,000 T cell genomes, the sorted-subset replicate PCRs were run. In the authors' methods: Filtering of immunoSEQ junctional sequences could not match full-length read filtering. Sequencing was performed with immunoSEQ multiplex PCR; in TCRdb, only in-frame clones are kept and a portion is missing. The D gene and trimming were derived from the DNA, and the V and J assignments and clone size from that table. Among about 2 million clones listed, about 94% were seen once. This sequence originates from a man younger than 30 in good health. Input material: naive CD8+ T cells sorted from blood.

The CDR3 sequence is CASSFGDTQYF. CDR3 sequence (DNA): TGTGCCAGCAGCTTCGGTGATACGCAGTATTTT. This chain connects TRBV7-6 to TRBJ2-3; D not certain. The CDR3 is 11 amino acids. Germline assignment: CDR1 SGHVS and CDR2 FNYEAQ. Trimming stripped 3 bases from V and 6 bases from J, with 4 bases between.